The 13 T cell receptor beta chains listed next were all sequenced from one sample in a study of metastatic and nonmetastatic thyroid tumors. Among the patients, none had received any treatment before thyroid surgery. TCRdb re-clonotyped the PCR reads via MiXCR. The sample holds over 50,000 clones; under 30% are singletons and the top ten take 15%. The sample comprised blood. The origin of the receptors is a female donor with papillary thyroid cancer or a benign thyroid nodule (not recorded which). Some clones in this sample may be carry-over from other donors' samples.

The chain uses TRBV12-3 or TRBV12-4 and TRBJ2-2; 8 bases fit TRBD1. With V trimmed by 5 bases and J by 4 bases, 6 bases remained unmatched. This CDR3 is built from 15 residues. CDR3 region: CASSPRQGSTGELFF. The CDR3 DNA sequence: TGTGCCAGCAGTCCGCGACAGGGGAGCACCGGGGAGCTGTTTTTT.

This clone was seen more than once but under ten times. This chain joins TRBV6-1 and TRBJ2-7; the D call may be TRBD1 or TRBD2 (5 bases each). The V end lost 6 bases, the J end lost 5 bases, and 17 bases lay between the germline ends. Looked up from germline, CDR1 is MNHNS and CDR2 is SASEGT. This CDR3 is built from 14 residues. The DNA for the CDR3 is TGTGCCAGCAGCCACCGGGACCCCATGGACGAGCAGTACTTC. Its protein is CASSHRDPMDEQYF.

This clone was detected a few times. The chain is built from TRBV5-1 and TRBJ2-1; TRBD2 matches 8 bases. The CDR3 has 14 residues. The V gene's germline CDR1 is SGHRS and CDR2 YFSETQ. The ends lost 0 bases at V and 7 bases at J; junction bases unmatched: 3. CDR3 in amino acids: CASSLAGGENEQFF. CDR3 DNA sequence: TGCGCCAGCAGCTTGGCGGGAGGGGAAAATGAGCAGTTCTTC.

J is TRBJ2-3 and V is TRBV6-1; D is unresolved. Trimming removed 8 bases at V and 3 bases at J, with 12 bases between. Germline CDR1 and CDR2: MNHNS and SASEGT. The CDR3 is 13 residues long. The CDR3 DNA is TGTGCCAGCGGAAGGATTGCTACAGATACGCAGTATTTT. This gives the protein CASGRIATDTQYF.

V is TRBV7-2 and J is TRBJ1-1; maybe TRBD1 (5 bases). The V gene's germline CDR1 is SGHTA and CDR2 FQGNSA. V shed 7 bases and J shed 1 base, with 13 bases lying between them. This CDR3 is built from 14 residues. This chain's CDR3 is CASTQGRENTEAFF. CDR3 in DNA: TGTGCCAGCACCCAGGGCAGGGAGAACACTGAAGCTTTCTTT.

The chain employs TRBV20-1 and TRBJ1-5, with D tentatively TRBD1 (6 bases). This CDR3 is 14 amino acids long. The V gene lost 5 bases and the J gene lost 6 bases, with 17 bases spanning the gap. Germline lookup yields CDR1 DFQATT and CDR2 SNEGSKA (reference sequence). In DNA form, the CDR3 reads TGCAGTGCTGGGGCAGGGGAGGGTCGTCAGCCCCAGCATTTT. This encodes CSAGAGEGRQPQHF.

The chain recombines TRBV5-1 with TRBJ2-7, with TRBD2 matching over 15 bases. Germline V gene sequence: CDR1 SGHRS, CDR2 YFSETQ. Trimming took 4 bases from V and 2 from J; bases not matched to a gene: 7. The CDR3 sequence is 17 residues long. This CDR3 is CASSRGTSGRTTYEQYF. For the CDR3, the DNA is TGCGCCAGCAGCCGAGGGACTAGCGGGAGGACAACCTACGAGCAGTACTTC.

This clone was observed a few times. In DNA form, the CDR3 reads TGTGCCAGCAGTTACGACCGGGACAGAGCGGATCAGCCCCAGCATTTT. This gives the protein CASSYDRDRADQPQHF. V and J are TRBV6-2 or TRBV6-3 and TRBJ1-5; 7 bases agree with TRBD1. The CDR3 is 16 amino acids. Trimming at V came to 2 bases and at J to 5 bases, leaving 9 bases not matched to a gene. CDR1 MNHEY and CDR2 SVGEGT come from the germline V gene.

The table lists this clone with a few counts. The rearrangement joins TRBV19 to TRBJ1-6; a possible D gene is TRBD1 (6 bases). The CDR3 totals 16 residues. Per the germline V gene, CDR1 is LNHDA and CDR2 is SQIVND (reference sequence). V gave up 4 bases and J gave up 7 bases, with 17 bases separating them. The CDR3 nucleotides are TGTGCCAGTAGTACGCTCGGACAGTTTTCCAATTCACCCCTCCACTTT. It is translated as CASSTLGQFSNSPLHF.

This clone was seen more than once but under ten times. V gene TRBV10-2 combines with J gene TRBJ2-7, with TRBD2 matching over 11 bases. The V gene end was trimmed by 6 bases and the J gene end by 6 bases; junction bases not matched to a gene: 7. This CDR3 contains 14 residues. In germline, CDR1 is WSHSY, CDR2 SAAADI. The CDR3 reads CASRIAGGRVEQYF. CDR3 DNA: TGCGCCAGCAGGATAGCGGGAGGGCGCGTCGAGCAGTACTTC.

The genes are TRBV12-3 or TRBV12-4 and TRBJ2-1, with TRBD2 matching 11 bases. CDR3 length: 15 residues. J was trimmed by 4 bases and V by 4 bases; bases with no gene match: 3. This chain's CDR3 is CASSSGTSGYNEQFF. CDR3 sequence (DNA): TGTGCCAGCAGTTCCGGGACTAGCGGTTACAATGAGCAGTTCTTC.

This rearrangement joins TRBV11-2 to TRBJ1-2; 8 bases align to TRBD1. The CDR3 extends over 15 amino acids. Germline CDR1 and CDR2: SGHAT and FQNNGV. V shed 5 bases, J shed 8 bases, and the junction held 13 bases outside the gene matches. The CDR3 DNA reads as TGTGCCAGCAGCCCAAAACCATCAGGGGGCTGGGGCTACACCTTC. Amino acid sequence: CASSPKPSGGWGYTF. The complete variable domain, with remaining parts taken from reference TRBV11-2 and TRBJ1-2, reads EAGVAQSPRYKIIEKRQSVAFWCNPISGHATLYWYQQILGQGPKLLIQFQNNGVVDDSQLPKDRFSAERLKGVDSTLKIQPAKLEDSAVYLCASSPKPSGGWGYTFGSGTRLTVV.

CDR3: CASSQLTVNSPLHF. CDR3 DNA sequence: TGCGCCAGCAGCCAGTTGACAGTTAATTCACCCCTCCACTTT. The chain has TRBV4-1 and TRBJ1-6, with D maybe TRBD1 (5 bases). Trimming cost V 3 bases and J 6 bases, with 9 bases left between them. Germline V lookup: CDR1 MGHRA, CDR2 YSYEKL. The CDR3 is 14 residues long.